These 3 T cell receptor beta chains share one sample of origin, sequenced in a study of blood T cells in healthy people across ages. Together with a sample-barcoded 5' primer, a J-beta primer mix was included in a second PCR lasting roughly 6 to 12 cycles. From the 5' RACE reads, TCRdb called clonotypes with MiXCR, one entry per CDR3 protein. The repertoire includes 650,000 to 1,000,000 distinct CDR3 sequences, 35% to 40% of them detected once, and 13% sits in the top ten. Sequenced sample: blood. All receptors come from a man between 18 and 35 years old in good health.

The chain combines TRBV6-1 with TRBJ2-3, with D perhaps matching TRBD2 (6 bases). The CDR3 totals 15 residues. Germline V gene data show CDR1 as MNHNS and CDR2 as SASEGT. V was shortened by 3 bases and J by 0 bases, with 10 bases between the two germline ends. For the CDR3, the DNA is TGTGCCAGCAGTGACTGGCGGGGTAGCACAGATACGCAGTATTTT. Amino acids: CASSDWRGSTDTQYF.

The chain has TRBV4-3 and TRBJ1-5; D gene unclear. With 0 bases removed from V and 7 bases from J, the gap between germline ends came to 13 bases. The CDR3 contains 15 residues. Germline assignment: CDR1 LGHNA and CDR2 YSLEER. The CDR3: CASSQDQDPGQPQHF. DNA of the CDR3: TGCGCCAGCAGCCAAGATCAAGACCCGGGGCAGCCCCAGCATTTT.

This clonotype was observed a few times. The V call is TRBV7-2, the J call TRBJ2-5; either TRBD1 or TRBD2 may supply D (5 bases each). The assigned J gene may be wrong: the sequence end matches TRBJ2-1 better. This CDR3 has 14 amino acids. Per the germline V gene, CDR1 is SGHTA and CDR2 is FQGNSA. The CDR3 DNA reads TGTGCCAGCACCCTAGCAGGGTACCAAGAGACCCAGTTCTTC. This translates into CASTLAGYQETQFF.